The clone carrying this TCR beta chain has a count of ten or more. Its antigen remains unknown. The sample belongs to a study of T cells in Graves' hyperthyroidism and ophthalmopathy. Study as a whole: Peripheral blood draws took place at initial diagnosis, ahead of any treatment.

General study points: The model identified upcoming ophthalmopathy a median approximately six months ahead of onset.

Amplification of TCR beta CDR3 regions was performed using RNA transcripts as template. The HTBI primer set served for first-round RT-PCR of the TCR CDR3. TCRdb passed the multiplex PCR reads through MiXCR, listing each CDR3 protein once. Found here are fewer than 650,000 distinct CDR3 sequences, 14% of them singletons; the top ten hold approximately 15%. Those patients with uncontrolled infection, other autoimmune disease, pregnancy or lactation were excluded. The specimen sequenced was blood. The TCR was taken from a woman aged 40-49 years with Graves' hyperthyroidism.

The CDR3 is CASSLSYTASYEQYF. For the CDR3, the DNA is TGTGCCAGCAGTTTATCGTACACAGCCTCCTACGAGCAGTACTTC. The rearrangement links TRBV27 to TRBJ2-7; D is ambiguous. Trimming took 0 bases from V and 0 from J, leaving 9 bases between them. The CDR3 length is 15 residues. Germline CDR1 MNHEY, CDR2 SMNVEV (reference sequence).